This T cell receptor (beta chain) was observed in a study of T cells in Graves' hyperthyroidism and ophthalmopathy. What was amplified from RNA transcripts were TCR beta CDR3 regions. Carried out on the TCR CDR3, a first-round RT-PCR used the HTBI primer set. TCRdb itself ran the multiplex PCR reads through MiXCR, one entry per CDR3 protein. Among fewer than 350,000 distinct CDR3 sequences listed, roughly 18% were seen once. The CDR3 length is 15 residues. Germline V CDR1 and CDR2: MGHRA, YSYEKL. With V trimmed by 1 base and J by 3 bases, 5 bases remained unmatched. Material for sequencing was blood. The TCR was taken from a man in his forties or fifties with Graves' ophthalmopathy. The chain carries TRBV4-1 and TRBJ2-7; TRBD2 matches at 8 bases. The CDR3 coding sequence is TGCGCCAGCAGCCAAGTTGGGCTAGCGGGCTACGAGCAGTACTTC. This sequence encodes CASSQVGLAGYEQYF.